This T cell receptor beta chain is from a study of blood T cell repertoires in COVID-19. V was clipped by 0 bases and J by 4 bases, with 5 bases between them. The V gene's germline CDR1 is SGHRS and CDR2 YFSETQ. The CDR3 contains 12 residues. Measured with immunoSEQ multiplex PCR; TCRdb has only the in-frame clones, and not every one. Of a few hundred thousand clones listed, around 92% are singletons. The specimen sequenced was PBMCs or T cells enriched from blood (not recorded which). The genes are TRBV5-1 and TRBJ2-7; D is unclear. The clonotype comes from a woman aged 50 to 60 who had been exposed to COVID-19. CDR3 loop: CASSLDKYEQYF. In nucleotides, the CDR3 is TGCGCCAGCAGCTTGGATAAATACGAGCAGTACTTC.